This entry lists 2 T cell receptor delta chains sequenced from one sample in a study of Vδ1+ human thymocytes. Study-level results: In the thymus, TRG and TRD repertoires looked highly polyclonal with Gaussian CDR3 lengths.

Extracted RNA was reverse transcribed into cDNA. Multiplex PCR used pooled V-gene forward primers and a constant-region reverse primer to amplify CDR3s. TCRdb re-processed the multiplex PCR reads via CATT. The top ten clones hold under 0.3% of a sample with about 75,000 delta-chain clones, around 30% of them seen once. Their antigen targets remain unknown. Sequencing was done on a sample of Vdelta1+ gamma-delta thymocytes from the thymus. The sample's subset: FACS-sorted CD3+ TCRalphabeta- TCRVdelta1+ TCRVdelta2- thymocytes. The source is a boy less than two years old who had congenital heart surgery.

This chain joins TRDV1 and TRDJ1; weak D call: TRDD3 (6 bases). Germline assignment: CDR1 TSWWSYY and CDR2 QGS. This CDR3 is 17 amino acids long. Trimming took 3 bases from V and 0 from J, leaving 17 bases between them. The CDR3 region has the DNA TGTGCTCTTGGGGACCCTGGGGACCAAACTCACACCGATAAACTCATCTTT. Its translation is CALGDPGDQTHTDKLIF.

The chain couples TRDV1 to TRDJ1; TRDD3 aligns across 12 bases. V lost 2 bases to trimming and J lost 2 bases; unmatched junction nucleotides: 21. Germline V gene lookup returns CDR1 TSWWSYY and CDR2 QGS. The CDR3 runs 22 residues. The CDR3 nucleotides read TGTGCTCTTGGGGAATTTTCCCCACTCTACTGGGGGATACTGGTGCAGACCGATAAACTCATCTTT. It is translated as CALGEFSPLYWGILVQTDKLIF.